The TCR beta chain described here comes from a study of CD8 T cells in Susac syndrome. Study conclusions and caveats: TCR sequencing and HLA analysis covered a relatively small number of individuals.

In the case of this clonotype: Its target is not known.

A quantity of about 0.45 to 1 ug RNA underwent reverse transcription using random hexamers. TCRdb passed the immunoSEQ multiplex PCR reads through MiXCR, listing each CDR3 protein once. The sample includes about 440,000 distinct CDR3 sequences, roughly 85% of them seen just once. V shed 5 bases and J 2 bases; nucleotides not matched to a gene: 10. The CDR3 runs to 16 residues. Germline CDR1 and CDR2: LNHNV and YYDKDF (reference sequence). This sequence originates from a human donor with multiple sclerosis. Sequencing used CD8+ T cells from PBMCs. The rearrangement links TRBV15 to TRBJ1-2, with 8 bases lining up with TRBD1. DNA for the CDR3: TGTGCCACCAGCCCATGGACAGGGTTGGGAAACTATGGCTACACCTTC. Translated, it gives CATSPWTGLGNYGYTF.